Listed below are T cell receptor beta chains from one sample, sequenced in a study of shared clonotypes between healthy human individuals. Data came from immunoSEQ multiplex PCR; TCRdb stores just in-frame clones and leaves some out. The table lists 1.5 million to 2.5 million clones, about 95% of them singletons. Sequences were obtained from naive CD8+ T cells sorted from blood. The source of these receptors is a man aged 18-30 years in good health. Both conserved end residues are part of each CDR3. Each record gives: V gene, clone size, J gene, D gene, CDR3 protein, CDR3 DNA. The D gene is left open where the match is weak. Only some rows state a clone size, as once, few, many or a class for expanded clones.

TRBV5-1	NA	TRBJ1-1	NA	CASSSISENTEAFF	TGCGCCAGCAGCTCCATATCAGAGAACACTGAAGCTTTCTTT
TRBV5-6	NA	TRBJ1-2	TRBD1	CASSLQGAGYTF	TGTGCCAGCAGCTTACAGGGGGCCGGCTACACCTTC
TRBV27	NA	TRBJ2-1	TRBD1	CASSWLQDRGPNEQFF	TGTGCCAGCAGTTGGTTGCAGGACAGGGGGCCCAATGAGCAGTTCTTC
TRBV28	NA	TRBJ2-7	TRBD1	CASSFRTGYEQYF	TGTGCCAGCAGTTTTCGGACAGGGTACGAGCAGTACTTC
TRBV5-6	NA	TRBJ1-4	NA	CASSLARESEELFF	TGTGCCAGCAGCTTGGCACGTGAGAGCGAAGAACTGTTTTTT
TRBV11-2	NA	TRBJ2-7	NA	CASSLSASALYEQYF	TGTGCCAGCAGCTTATCGGCTTCAGCTCTCTACGAGCAGTACTTC
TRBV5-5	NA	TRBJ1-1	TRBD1	CASIPGGGGLNTEAFF	TGTGCCAGCATCCCCGGTGGAGGGGGCCTAAACACTGAAGCTTTCTTT
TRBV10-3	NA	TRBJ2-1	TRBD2	CAISESAASGDHNEQFF	TGTGCCATCAGTGAGTCGGCGGCTAGCGGGGACCACAATGAGCAGTTCTTC
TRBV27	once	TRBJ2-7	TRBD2	CASSPSAGGLKYEQYF	TGTGCCAGCAGTCCGTCAGCGGGAGGGCTCAAATACGAGCAGTACTTC
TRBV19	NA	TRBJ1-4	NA	CASSMDGEEKLFF	TGTGCCAGTAGTATGGACGGGGAGGAAAAACTGTTTTTT
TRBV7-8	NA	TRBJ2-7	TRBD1	CASSWGQSYEQYF	TGTGCCAGCAGCTGGGGACAGTCCTACGAGCAGTACTTC
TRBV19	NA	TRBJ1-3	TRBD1	CASRDRGFGNTIYF	TGTGCCAGTAGGGACAGGGGATTTGGAAACACCATATATTTT
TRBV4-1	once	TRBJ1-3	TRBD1	CASSQESGGMLGNTIYF	TGCGCCAGCAGCCAAGAATCAGGGGGTATGTTGGGAAACACCATATATTTT
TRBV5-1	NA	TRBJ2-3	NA	CASSSHGGTDTQYF	TGCGCCAGCAGCTCCCATGGGGGCACAGATACGCAGTATTTT
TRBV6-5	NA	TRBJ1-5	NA	CASRASSNQPQHF	TGTGCCAGCAGGGCGAGTAGCAATCAGCCCCAGCATTTT
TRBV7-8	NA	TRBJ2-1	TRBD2	CASSFRLAGAGNEQFF	TGTGCCAGCAGCTTTCGTCTAGCGGGAGCAGGCAATGAGCAGTTCTTC
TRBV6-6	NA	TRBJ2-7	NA	CASSYSPQGLTYEQYF	TGTGCCAGCAGTTACTCACCGCAGGGTTTAACCTACGAGCAGTACTTC
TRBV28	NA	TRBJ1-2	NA	CASSFEVLRGYTF	TGTGCCAGCAGTTTCGAAGTATTACGGGGCTACACCTTC
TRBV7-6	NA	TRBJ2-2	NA	CASSLAGPGVLPGELFF	TGTGCCAGCAGCTTAGCGGGGCCAGGGGTTCTACCCGGGGAGCTGTTTTTT
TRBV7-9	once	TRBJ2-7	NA	CASSHSEEAYEQYF	TGTGCCAGCAGCCACAGTGAGGAAGCCTACGAGCAGTACTTC
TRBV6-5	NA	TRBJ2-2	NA	CASSSVGLRTGELFF	TGTGCCAGCAGTTCCGTGGGACTTCGCACCGGGGAGCTGTTTTTT
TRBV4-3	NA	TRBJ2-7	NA	CASSQDLRTSYEQYF	TGCGCCAGCAGCCAAGATCTTAGAACTAGCTACGAGCAGTACTTC
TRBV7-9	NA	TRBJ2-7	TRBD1	CASSSPGTVAPEQYF	TGTGCCAGCAGCTCACCTGGGACAGTGGCTCCCGAGCAGTACTTC
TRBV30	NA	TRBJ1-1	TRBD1	CAWSVDRGAEAFF	TGTGCCTGGAGTGTAGACAGGGGGGCTGAAGCTTTCTTT
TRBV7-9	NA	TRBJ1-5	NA	CASSAGADQPQHF	TGTGCCAGCAGCGCGGGCGCAGATCAGCCCCAGCATTTT
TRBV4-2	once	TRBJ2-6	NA	CASSQGGSGANVLTF	TGTGCCAGCAGCCAAGGAGGCTCTGGGGCCAACGTCCTGACTTTC
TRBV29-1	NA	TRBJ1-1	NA	CSALLEEATEAFF	TGCAGCGCATTACTGGAGGAGGCCACTGAAGCTTTCTTT
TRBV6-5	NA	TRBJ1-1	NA	CASSYSIQTGHTEAFF	TGTGCCAGCAGTTACTCGATCCAGACAGGACATACTGAAGCTTTCTTT
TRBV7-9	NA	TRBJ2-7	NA	CASSLVAYEQYF	TGTGCCAGCAGCTTAGTCGCTTACGAGCAGTACTTC
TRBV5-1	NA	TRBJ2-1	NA	CASSLAEGLSYNEQFF	TGCGCCAGCAGCTTGGCCGAGGGTTTATCCTACAATGAGCAGTTCTTC
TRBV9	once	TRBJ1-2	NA	CASSVEGVTDYYGYTF	TGTGCCAGCAGCGTAGAGGGGGTGACAGACTACTATGGCTACACCTTC
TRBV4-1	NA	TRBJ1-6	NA	CASSQDTSPLHF	TGCGCCAGCAGCCAAGACACTTCACCCCTCCACTTT
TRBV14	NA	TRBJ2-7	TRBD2	CASSSWTSLPGEQYF	TGTGCCAGCAGCTCCTGGACTAGCCTCCCAGGGGAGCAGTACTTC
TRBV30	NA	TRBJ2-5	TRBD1	CAWDRGGQETQYF	TGTGCCTGGGACAGGGGTGGGCAAGAGACCCAGTACTTC
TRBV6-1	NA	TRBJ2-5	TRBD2	CASSENLSGRTETQYF	TGTGCCAGCAGTGAAAATTTGAGCGGGAGGACAGAGACCCAGTACTTC
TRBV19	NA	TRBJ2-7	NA	CASSFGRSYEQYF	TGTGCCAGTAGTTTCGGCAGGTCCTACGAGCAGTACTTC
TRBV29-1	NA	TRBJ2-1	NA	CSAPGLLSYNEQFF	TGCAGCGCCCCGGGACTCCTATCCTACAATGAGCAGTTCTTC
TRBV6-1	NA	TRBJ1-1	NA	CSGEWWVNTEAFF	TGTAGTGGGGAATGGTGGGTGAACACTGAAGCTTTCTTT
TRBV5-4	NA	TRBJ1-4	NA	CASGAEGDLNEKLFF	TGTGCCAGCGGGGCAGAGGGAGACCTTAATGAAAAACTGTTTTTT
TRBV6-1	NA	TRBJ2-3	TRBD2	CASSELAGGPTDTQYF	TGTGCCAGCAGTGAACTAGCGGGAGGGCCCACAGATACGCAGTATTTT
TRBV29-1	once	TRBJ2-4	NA	CSVELRTALAKNIQYF	TGCAGCGTTGAATTGCGGACAGCCCTAGCCAAAAACATTCAGTACTTC
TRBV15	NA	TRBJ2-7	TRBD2	CATSRATGGHEQYF	TGTGCCACCAGCAGGGCCACGGGAGGCCACGAGCAGTACTTC
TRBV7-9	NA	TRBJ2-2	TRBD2	CASSFDPSGGELFF	TGTGCCAGCAGCTTCGACCCTAGCGGCGGGGAGCTGTTTTTT
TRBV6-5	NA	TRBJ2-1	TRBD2	CASSALAGHNEQFF	TGTGCCAGCAGTGCTCTAGCGGGGCACAATGAGCAGTTCTTC
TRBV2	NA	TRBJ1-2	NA	CARSLEHIYGYTF	TGTGCCCGCTCCTTAGAACATATCTATGGCTACACCTTC
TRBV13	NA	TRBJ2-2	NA	CASSLDRDGNTGELFF	TGTGCCAGCAGCTTAGATAGGGACGGTAACACCGGGGAGCTGTTTTTT
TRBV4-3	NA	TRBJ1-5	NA	CASSQDSFTDHQPQHF	TGCGCCAGCAGCCAAGATTCTTTCACAGACCATCAGCCCCAGCATTTT
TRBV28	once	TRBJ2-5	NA	CASSLTPGALETQYF	TGTGCCAGCAGTTTAACGCCGGGGGCCTTGGAGACCCAGTACTTC
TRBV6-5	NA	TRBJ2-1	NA	CASSFLEQSEQFF	TGTGCCAGCAGTTTTCTGGAGCAAAGTGAGCAGTTCTTC
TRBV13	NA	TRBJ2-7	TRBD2	CASSEGVAGLYEQYF	TGTGCCAGCAGCGAAGGAGTAGCGGGATTATACGAGCAGTACTTC
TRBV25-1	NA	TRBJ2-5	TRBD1	CASSAGTVWVEAQYF	TGTGCCAGCAGTGCTGGGACAGTTTGGGTCGAGGCCCAGTACTTC
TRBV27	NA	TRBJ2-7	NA	CASSPQPLGLYEQYF	TGTGCCAGCAGTCCACAACCCCTGGGCCTCTACGAGCAGTACTTC
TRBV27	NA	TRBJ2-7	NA	CASCPQGMSEQYF	TGTGCCAGTTGCCCCCAGGGGATGAGCGAGCAGTACTTC
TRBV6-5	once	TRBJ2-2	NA	CASSPTLTVSGELFF	TGTGCCAGCAGCCCAACTCTGACGGTCTCCGGGGAGCTGTTTTTT
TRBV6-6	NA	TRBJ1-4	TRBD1	CASTLRDSPNEKLFF	TGTGCCAGCACCCTCAGGGACAGTCCTAATGAAAAACTGTTTTTT
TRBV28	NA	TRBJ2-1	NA	CASSSLLVGPDSNEQFF	TGTGCCAGCAGTTCCCTCTTAGTTGGTCCAGACTCCAATGAGCAGTTCTTC
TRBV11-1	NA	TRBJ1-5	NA	CASSLASTCQGPQHF	TGTGCCAGCAGCTTAGCATCCACCTGCCAGGGGCCCCAGCATTTT